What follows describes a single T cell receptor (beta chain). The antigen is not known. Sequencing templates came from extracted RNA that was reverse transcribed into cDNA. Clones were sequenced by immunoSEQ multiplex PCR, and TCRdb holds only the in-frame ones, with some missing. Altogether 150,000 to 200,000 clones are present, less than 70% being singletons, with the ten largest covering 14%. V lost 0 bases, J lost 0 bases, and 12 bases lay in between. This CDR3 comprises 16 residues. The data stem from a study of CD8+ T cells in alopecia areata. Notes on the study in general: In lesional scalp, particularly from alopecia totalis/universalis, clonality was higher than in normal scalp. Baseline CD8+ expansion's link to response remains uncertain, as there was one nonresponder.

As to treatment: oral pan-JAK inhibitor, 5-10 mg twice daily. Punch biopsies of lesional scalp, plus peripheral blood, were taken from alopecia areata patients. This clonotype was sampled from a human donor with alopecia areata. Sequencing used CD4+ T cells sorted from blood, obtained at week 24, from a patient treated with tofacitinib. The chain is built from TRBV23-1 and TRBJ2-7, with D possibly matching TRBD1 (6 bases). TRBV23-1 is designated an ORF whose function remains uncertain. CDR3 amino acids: CASSQSGGHRSYEQYF. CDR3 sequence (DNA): TGCGCCAGCAGTCAATCTGGGGGACACCGCTCCTACGAGCAGTACTTC.